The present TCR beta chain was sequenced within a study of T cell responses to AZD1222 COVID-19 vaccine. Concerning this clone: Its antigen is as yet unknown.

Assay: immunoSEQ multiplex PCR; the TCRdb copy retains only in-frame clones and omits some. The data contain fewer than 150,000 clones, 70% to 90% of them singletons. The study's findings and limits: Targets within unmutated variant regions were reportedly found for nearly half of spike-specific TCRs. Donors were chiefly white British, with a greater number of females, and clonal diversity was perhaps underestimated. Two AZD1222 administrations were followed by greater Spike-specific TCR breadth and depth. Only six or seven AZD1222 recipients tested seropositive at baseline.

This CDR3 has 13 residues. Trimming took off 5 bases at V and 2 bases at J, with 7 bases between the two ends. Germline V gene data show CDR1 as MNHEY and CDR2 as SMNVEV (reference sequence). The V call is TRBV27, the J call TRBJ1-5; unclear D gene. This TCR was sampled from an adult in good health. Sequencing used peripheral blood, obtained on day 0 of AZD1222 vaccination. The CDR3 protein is CASSPKGNQPQHF. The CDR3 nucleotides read TGTGCCAGCAGTCCGAAGGGCAATCAGCCCCAGCATTTT.